One and the same sample provided the 21 T cell receptor beta chains below, sequenced in a study of identical twins. TCRdb redid the calling of the 5' RACE reads with MiXCR, one entry per CDR3 protein. The table lists 700,000 or so distinct CDR3 sequences, about 20% of them singletons, with 4% to 4.5% in the top ten. The data also belong to a second study, concerning T cells expressing NK-cell markers.

Sequencing used PBMCs. These receptors all stem from a young woman in good health.

This clonotype was seen more than once but under ten times. The CDR3, as DNA: TGCAGTGCTTATGCCGGGACATACTCCTACGAGCAGTACTTC. Translating it yields CSAYAGTYSYEQYF. This sequence joins TRBV20-1 and TRBJ2-7, with TRBD1 as a possible D gene (6 bases). This CDR3 contains 14 residues. V was shortened by 5 bases and J by 0 bases, with 14 bases between the two germline ends. Germline CDR1 DFQATT, CDR2 SNEGSKA (reference sequence).

The rearrangement joins TRBV27 to TRBJ2-7; TRBD2 aligns across 7 bases. V dropped 2 bases and J dropped 2; count of bases not matched to a gene: 6. This CDR3 has 15 residues. From germline, CDR1 is MNHEY and CDR2 SMNVEV (reference sequence). Here the CDR3 reads CASSLRGTTTYEQYF. CDR3 nucleotide sequence: TGTGCCAGCAGTTTACGCGGGACTACAACCTACGAGCAGTACTTC.

This clonotype was detected only a few times. This chain uses TRBV20-1 with TRBJ2-1; 11 positions match TRBD2. V dropped 1 base and J dropped 6; count of bases not matched to a gene: 8. This CDR3 is built from 16 residues. CDR1 DFQATT and CDR2 SNEGSKA come from the germline V gene (reference sequence). CDR3 DNA sequence: TGCAGTGCTAGAGCCCGGCTAGCGGGGGGCGGCAATGAGCAGTTCTTC. Its protein product is CSARARLAGGGNEQFF.

V usage is TRBV6-2 or TRBV6-3 and J usage is TRBJ2-1; D might be TRBD2 (6 bases). The germline V gene has CDR1 MNHEY and CDR2 SVGEGT. CDR3 size: 16 residues. V lost 10 bases and J lost 0, with 19 bases in between. The CDR3 coding sequence is TGTGCCACCGTGGCGGGATCCCGGGGCTCCTACAATGAGCAGTTCTTC. Translation: CATVAGSRGSYNEQFF.

This clonotype was seen more than once but under ten times. In DNA form, the CDR3 reads TGTGCCACTAGACTAGCGGGAGCCGATGAGCAGTTCTTC. Its protein product is CATRLAGADEQFF. The rearrangement links TRBV10-3 to TRBJ2-1; 12 bases align to TRBD2. Germline values: CDR1 ENHRY, CDR2 SYGVKD. This CDR3 is 13 amino acids long. The junction had 6 bases not matched to a gene; V was cut back by 10 bases and J by 8 bases.

The table lists this clonotype with a count of one. The chain recombines TRBV30 with TRBJ1-2; D remains unclear. Trimming stripped 0 bases from V and 0 bases from J, with 8 bases between. The CDR3 length is 14 residues. The germline V gene encodes CDR1 GTSNPN and CDR2 SVGIG (reference sequence). In DNA form, the CDR3 reads TGTGCCTGGAGTGTACAAGGGACTAACTATGGCTACACCTTC. This translates into CAWSVQGTNYGYTF.

This chain uses TRBV10-3 with TRBJ2-1; D remains unclear. The length of the CDR3 is 11 residues. V lost 8 bases and J 6 bases, leaving 8 bases between the germline ends. Germline V CDR1 and CDR2: ENHRY, SYGVKD. CDR3 nucleotide sequence: TGTGCCATCGGCAGGTCCAATGAGCAGTTCTTC. Its protein is CAIGRSNEQFF.

This clonotype was recorded a few times. The chain recombines TRBV20-1 with TRBJ2-3; weak D call: TRBD1 (6 bases). Trimming pared 6 bases from V and 2 bases from J, leaving 15 bases between. CDR3 length: 14 residues. CDR1 DFQATT and CDR2 SNEGSKA come from the germline V gene (reference sequence). In DNA, the CDR3 is TGCAGTGCCGGTAGACAGGAGACCACAGATACGCAGTATTTT. Translated: CSAGRQETTDTQYF.

This clonotype was detected ten times or more. The chain uses TRBV5-6 and TRBJ2-5; D uncertain. The CDR3 sequence is 13 residues long. Germline loops: CDR1 SGHDT, CDR2 YYEEEE. The ends were cut back, 4 bases at V and 1 base at J, with 8 bases in the middle. In DNA, the CDR3 is TGTGCCAGCAGCCCACCCAGCCAAGAGACCCAGTACTTC. It encodes CASSPPSQETQYF.

This clonotype has ten or more counts. This chain connects TRBV29-1 to TRBJ2-7; TRBD1 agrees at 9 bases. The V gene end was trimmed by 6 bases and the J gene end by 5 bases; junction bases not matched to a gene: 5. Germline CDR1 is SQVTM and CDR2 is ANQGSEA. This CDR3 spans 12 amino acids. The CDR3 nucleotides read TGCAGCGTGGTGACAGGGGGAGACGAGCAGTACTTC. This codes for CSVVTGGDEQYF.

This sequence joins TRBV20-1 and TRBJ2-1; D tentatively fits TRBD1 or TRBD2 (5 bases each). The CDR3 is 15 amino acids. Per the germline V gene, CDR1 is DFQATT and CDR2 is SNEGSKA (reference sequence). Trimming shortened V by 4 bases and J by 8 bases, and 21 bases separated the two germline ends. In DNA, the CDR3 is TGCAGTGCTACGGTCAACTATTGGGGGATCGATGAGCAGTTCTTC. This translates into CSATVNYWGIDEQFF.

This clonotype was seen a handful of times. The rearrangement links TRBV7-9 to TRBJ2-7; 12 bases fit TRBD1. Per germline, CDR1 SEHNR and CDR2 FQNEAQ (reference sequence). CDR3 length: 14 residues. Losses at the gene ends were 5 bases for V and 6 bases for J; bases not matched to a gene: 5. In DNA form, the CDR3 reads TGTGCCAGCAGCATGGGACAGGGGGCAGGCGAGCAGTACTTC. Protein product: CASSMGQGAGEQYF. Together with reference TRBV7-9 and TRBJ2-7, the CDR3 gives the full variable domain: DTGVSQNPRHKITKRGQNVTFRCDPISEHNRLYWYRQTLGQGPEFLTYFQNEAQLEKSRLLSDRFSAERPKGSFSTLEIQRTEQGDSAMYLCASSMGQGAGEQYFGPGTRLTVT.

The chain links TRBV29-1 to TRBJ1-5; D remains unclear. Trimming left V 0 bases short and J 8 bases short, with 8 bases between. Germline CDR1 reads SQVTM; CDR2 reads ANQGSEA. The CDR3 is made up of 12 amino acids. The CDR3 DNA follows: TGCAGCGTTGAAGACGGGAGCAAGCCCCAGCATTTT. Protein product: CSVEDGSKPQHF.

This clonotype has a count of ten or more. The V and J genes are TRBV10-3 and TRBJ2-5; D ambiguous. Trimming removed 4 bases at V and 5 bases at J, with 14 bases between. CDR3 length: 14 amino acids. Germline loops: CDR1 ENHRY, CDR2 SYGVKD. CDR3 amino acids: CAISGSLSAETQYF. The DNA for the CDR3 is TGTGCCATCAGTGGAAGTCTGTCCGCGGAGACCCAGTACTTC.

This clonotype has just a few counts. The genes are TRBV29-1 and TRBJ2-5; the D gene is possibly TRBD2 (5 bases). This CDR3 has 12 residues. Germline loops: CDR1 SQVTM, CDR2 ANQGSEA. V gave up 5 bases and J gave up 5 bases, with 12 bases separating them. CDR3 nucleotide sequence: TGCAGCGTTCTATCCAGAGGGGAGACCCAGTACTTC. Translation: CSVLSRGETQYF. Supplemented by reference TRBV29-1 and TRBJ2-5, the full variable domain reads SAVISQKPSRDICQRGTSLTIQCQVDSQVTMMFWYRQQPGQSLTLIATANQGSEATYESGFVIDKFPISRPNLTFSTLTVSNMSPEDSSIYLCSVLSRGETQYFGPGTRLLVL.

This rearrangement joins TRBV11-2 to TRBJ1-4; D is unresolved. The CDR3 runs to 14 residues. Germline CDR1 reads SGHAT; CDR2 reads FQNNGV. V lost 5 bases, J lost 3 bases, and 10 bases lay in between. CDR3 bases: TGTGCCAGCAGCCGGACTTCTTCTAATGAAAAACTGTTTTTT. Amino acids: CASSRTSSNEKLFF. The variable domain in full, completed from reference TRBV11-2 and TRBJ1-4, reads EAGVAQSPRYKIIEKRQSVAFWCNPISGHATLYWYQQILGQGPKLLIQFQNNGVVDDSQLPKDRFSAERLKGVDSTLKIQPAKLEDSAVYLCASSRTSSNEKLFFGSGTQLSVL.

The rearrangement links TRBV20-1 to TRBJ2-3; D gene unclear. This CDR3 is 15 amino acids long. The germline V gene encodes CDR1 DFQATT and CDR2 SNEGSKA (reference sequence). V shed 6 bases and J shed 3 bases, with 19 bases lying between them. The CDR3 region has the DNA TGCAGTGCCCCCGCTTACGCGGAGTTAACAGATACGCAGTATTTT. This translates into CSAPAYAELTDTQYF.

The V gene is TRBV10-2, the J gene TRBJ2-3; TRBD2 aligns across 7 bases. CDR3 size: 16 residues. Germline CDR1 WSHSY, CDR2 SAAADI. The J segment lost 2 bases and the V segment lost 3 bases, leaving 8 bases of the junction unmatched. The chain's CDR3 is CASSERLAGTTDTQYF. Here the CDR3 DNA reads TGCGCCAGCAGTGAAAGACTAGCAGGTACCACAGATACGCAGTATTTT.

The rearrangement uses TRBV6-5 and TRBJ1-2; tentatively, D is TRBD1 (5 bases). The germline CDR1 and CDR2 sequences are MNHEY and SVGAGI. CDR3 length equals 14 residues. V was cut by 2 bases and J by 3 bases, with 10 bases left in between. CDR3 sequence: CASSYVGGDYGYTF. The CDR3 DNA is TGTGCCAGCAGTTACGTGGGGGGGGACTATGGCTACACCTTC.

The chain uses TRBV7-2 and TRBJ2-7; a weak D match, TRBD1 (6 bases). CDR1 is SGHTA and CDR2 is FQGNSA in the germline V gene. Trimming shortened V by 10 bases and J by 0 bases, and 19 bases separated the two germline ends. This CDR3 spans 15 amino acids. The CDR3 loop reads CATQLGTGSSYEQYF. The CDR3 DNA reads as TGTGCCACGCAGCTAGGTACAGGGAGCTCCTACGAGCAGTACTTC.

This clonotype was detected a few times. V is TRBV29-1 and J is TRBJ2-7; D uncertain. Per the germline V gene, CDR1 is SQVTM and CDR2 is ANQGSEA. The CDR3 runs 13 residues. The V end lost 4 bases, the J end lost 13 bases, and 23 bases lay between the germline ends. CDR3 sequence reads: CSVVPSSGRTEYF. The CDR3 DNA sequence: TGCAGCGTTGTACCTTCCTCCGGACGGACGGAATACTTC.